The T cell receptor beta chain described here comes from a study of T cell responses to AZD1222 COVID-19 vaccine. Profiling relied on immunoSEQ multiplex PCR, and the TCRdb table lists in-frame clones only, not all of them. The sample lists fewer than 150,000 clones, more than 75% occurring once. The CDR3 totals 15 residues. V lost 8 bases to trimming and J lost 2 bases, with 13 bases between them. CDR1 SNHLY and CDR2 FYNNEI come from the germline V gene. The source is an adult who received the AZD1222 COVID-19 vaccine. This chain connects TRBV2 to TRBJ1-6, with unresolved D. This specimen consisted of peripheral blood, obtained 28 days after the second AZD1222 dose. The DNA for the CDR3 is TGTGCCAGCCGTTCGGACGGGGCCTATAATTCACCCCTCCACTTT. It codes for CASRSDGAYNSPLHF.